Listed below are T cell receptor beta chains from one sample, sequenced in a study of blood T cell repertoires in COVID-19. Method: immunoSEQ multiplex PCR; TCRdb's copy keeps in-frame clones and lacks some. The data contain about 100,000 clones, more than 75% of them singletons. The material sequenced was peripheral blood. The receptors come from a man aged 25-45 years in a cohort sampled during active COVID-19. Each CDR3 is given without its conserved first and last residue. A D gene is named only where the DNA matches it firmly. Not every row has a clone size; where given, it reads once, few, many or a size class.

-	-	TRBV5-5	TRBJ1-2	ASSFSWGDGYT
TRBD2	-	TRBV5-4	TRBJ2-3	ASSRTSGGADTQY
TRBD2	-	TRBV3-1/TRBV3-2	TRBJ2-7	ASSQDVAGDYEQY
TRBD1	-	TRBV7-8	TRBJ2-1	ASSLAPGQGFNEQF
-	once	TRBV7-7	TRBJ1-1	ASSVPRVNTEAF
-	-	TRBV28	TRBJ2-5	ASSFSPSGQETQY
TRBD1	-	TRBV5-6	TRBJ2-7	ASSSSTGFAGNEQY
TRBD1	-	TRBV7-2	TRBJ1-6	ASSPGQGNSPLH
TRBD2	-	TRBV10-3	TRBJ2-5	AISDEGRGGPIETQY
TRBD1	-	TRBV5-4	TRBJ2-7	ASSTSRGQGYEQY
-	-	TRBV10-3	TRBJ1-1	AIQGSGTEAF
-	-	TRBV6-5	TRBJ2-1	ASSYYRQVQSNEQF
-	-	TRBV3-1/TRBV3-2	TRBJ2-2	ASSQESQFPTGELF
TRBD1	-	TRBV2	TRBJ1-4	ASSDQGVANEKLF
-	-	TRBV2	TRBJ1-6	ASTRWGSNSPLH
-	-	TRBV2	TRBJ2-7	ASNPVYEQY
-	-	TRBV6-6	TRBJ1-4	ASSYSSGTNEKLF
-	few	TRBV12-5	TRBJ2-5	ASGTSGTQETQY
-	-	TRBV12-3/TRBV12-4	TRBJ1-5	ASSLVVGPQH
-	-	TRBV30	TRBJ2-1	AWGTSGANEQF
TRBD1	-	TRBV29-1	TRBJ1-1	SVRGGQGGTEAF
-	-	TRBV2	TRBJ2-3	ASSPQVLTDTQY
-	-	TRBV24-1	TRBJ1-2	ATSGGEGYGYT
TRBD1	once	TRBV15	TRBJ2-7	ATSRASGTGEYEQY
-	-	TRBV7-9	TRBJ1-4	ASSLDGNEKLF
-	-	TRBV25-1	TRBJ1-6	ASSEGQFYSPLH
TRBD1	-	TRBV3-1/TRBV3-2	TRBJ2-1	ASSQPGTGTIDEQF
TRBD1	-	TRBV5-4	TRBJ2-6	AGVRQGASGANVLT
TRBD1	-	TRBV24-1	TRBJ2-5	ATSATGTGDETQY
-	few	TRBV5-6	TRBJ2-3	ASSSVAAPDTQY
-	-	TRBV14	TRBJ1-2	ASSREISHGYT
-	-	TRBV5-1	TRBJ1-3	ASSLGPGVVNTIY
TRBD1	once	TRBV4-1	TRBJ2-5	ASSLDPDRGETQY
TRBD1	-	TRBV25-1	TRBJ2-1	ASRGQGDNEQF
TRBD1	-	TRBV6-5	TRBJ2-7	ASREDREIPTEQY
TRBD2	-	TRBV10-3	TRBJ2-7	AISASGGSYEQY
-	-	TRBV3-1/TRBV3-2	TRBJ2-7	ASSQGKRYEQY
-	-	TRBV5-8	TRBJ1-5	ASSLVGGNQPQH
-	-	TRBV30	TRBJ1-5	AWGGGLNQPQH
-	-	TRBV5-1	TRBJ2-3	ASFPGLLTDTQY
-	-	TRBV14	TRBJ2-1	ASSQVQMQF
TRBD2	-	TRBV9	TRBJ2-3	ASSAPQLAGQTDTQY
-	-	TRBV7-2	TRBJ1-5	ASSLTRGQPQH
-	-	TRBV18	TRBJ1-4	ASSPPGQGDGEKLF
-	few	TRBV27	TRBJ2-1	GVGGARSFHEQF
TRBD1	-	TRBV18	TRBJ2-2	ASSPRARTGNTGELF
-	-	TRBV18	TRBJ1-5	ASSPQGYSNQPQH
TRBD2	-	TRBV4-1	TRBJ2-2	ASSHPGGSNTGELF